The 23 T cell receptor beta chains reported below all come from one sample, sequenced in a study of blood T cell repertoires in COVID-19 (dated by TCRdb to about 2020). Preparation of the library involved the immunoSEQ multiplex PCR assay. TCRdb's version of the immuneACCESS table is confined to in-frame rearrangements and falls short of the full clone set. An unresolved V gene accounts for under half of the shortfall where checked; the remainder is of unknown origin. Recorded for this sample are fewer than 80,000 clones; about 85% of them occurred a single time. Of the sample, around 9.8% falls within the top ten clones. Sequencing input: peripheral blood. The receptors derive from a human donor in a cohort sampled during active COVID-19.

This chain links TRBV27 with TRBJ2-1; TRBD1 matches 11 bases. Losses at the gene ends were 8 bases for V and 7 bases for J; bases not matched to a gene: 4. The CDR3 is 13 amino acids. Germline V gene data show CDR1 as MNHEY and CDR2 as SMNVEV (reference sequence). The CDR3 region has the DNA TGTGCCAGCGGACAGGGGGCGAGAAATGAGCAGTTCTTC. Its protein is CASGQGARNEQFF.

The chain employs TRBV29-1 and TRBJ1-4, with D tentatively TRBD1 (5 bases). The CDR3 has 14 amino acids. The germline gives CDR1 SQVTM, CDR2 ANQGSEA. The V gene lost 2 bases and the J gene lost 8 bases, with 15 bases spanning the gap. CDR3 protein: CSVEIQGLREKLFF. DNA for the CDR3: TGCAGCGTTGAAATTCAGGGTTTACGGGAAAAACTGTTTTTT.

This chain links TRBV29-1 with TRBJ1-1; possibly TRBD1 for D (5 bases). The CDR3 has 13 residues. Germline V CDR1 and CDR2: SQVTM, ANQGSEA. Deletions cut 3 bases from V and 7 bases from J, with 15 bases between. The CDR3 is CSVEGSGGIEAFF. The CDR3, as DNA: TGCAGCGTTGAGGGCAGTGGGGGGATTGAAGCTTTCTTT.

The table lists this clone with a few counts. The gene calls are TRBV19 and TRBJ2-2; 7 bases are shared with TRBD2. Trimming took 3 bases from V and 10 from J; bases not matched to a gene: 11. Germline V gene lookup returns CDR1 LNHDA and CDR2 SQIVND (reference sequence). The CDR3 sequence is 15 residues long. Here the CDR3 DNA reads TGTGCCAGTAGTATCGAGACTAGCAGACCCGTGGAGCTGTTTTTT. This sequence encodes CASSIETSRPVELFF.

Only one count was recorded for this clone. In DNA, the CDR3 is TGCGCCAGCAGCTTGACAGGGATGCAAGAGACCCAGTACTTC. The encoded protein is CASSLTGMQETQYF. The chain recombines TRBV5-1 with TRBJ2-5; possibly TRBD1 for D (6 bases). Trimming shortened V by 1 base and J by 2 bases, and 9 bases separated the two germline ends. Germline CDR1 is SGHRS and CDR2 is YFSETQ. The CDR3 spans 14 residues.

This chain joins TRBV19 and TRBJ2-7, with D tentatively TRBD1 (6 bases). Germline CDR1 is LNHDA and CDR2 is SQIVND (reference sequence). The germline V and J ends were trimmed by 3 bases and 7 bases, with 13 bases remaining between them. The CDR3 totals 13 residues. The DNA of the CDR3 is TGTGCCAGTAGTATGGTCAGGGGAGATGAGCAGTACTTC. Protein: CASSMVRGDEQYF. Looking up the rest from reference TRBV19 and TRBJ2-7 gives the full variable domain: DGGITQSPKYLFRKEGQNVTLSCEQNLNHDAMYWYRQDPGQGLRLIYYSQIVNDFQKGDIAEGYSVSREKKESFPLTVTSAQKNPTAFYLCASSMVRGDEQYFGPGTRLTVT.

This chain joins TRBV10-2 and TRBJ2-1; the match to TRBD2 covers 7 bases. The junction had 15 bases not matched to a gene; V was cut back by 4 bases and J by 6 bases. This CDR3 is 17 amino acids long. CDR1 is WSHSY, CDR2 SAAADI, per germline. CDR3 amino acids: CASSGGGRSGRSNEQFF. The CDR3, as DNA: TGCGCCAGCAGTGGGGGGGGACGGAGTGGTAGAAGCAATGAGCAGTTCTTC.

The chain carries TRBV21-1 and TRBJ2-7; the table calls TRBD2, which could not be checked here. TRBV21-1 is noted as a pseudogene. The CDR3 consists of 23 residues. The CDR3 loop reads CASSKALARPGTSGAPFSYEQYF. CDR3 coding DNA: TGTGCCAGCAGCAAAGCGCTCGCTCGCCCTGGGACTAGCGGGGCACCATTCTCCTACGAGCAGTACTTC.

The CDR3 reads CASSQFRAAGELFF. The CDR3 DNA is TGTGCCAGCAGCCAGTTCAGGGCGGCCGGGGAGCTGTTTTTT. The gene calls are TRBV14 and TRBJ2-2; tentatively, D is TRBD1 (5 bases). Per the germline V gene, CDR1 is SGHDN and CDR2 is FVKESK. V was trimmed by 3 bases and J by 6 bases, leaving 11 bases between them. The CDR3 is 14 residues long.

The chain joins TRBV7-2 to TRBJ2-3; TRBD2 matches 10 bases. Germline lookup yields CDR1 SGHTA and CDR2 FQGNSA. CDR3 length: 15 amino acids. With V trimmed by 5 bases and J by 1 base, 3 bases remained unmatched. CDR3 sequence (DNA): TGTGCCAGCAGCCCTAGCGGGAGACGCACAGATACGCAGTATTTT. Protein sequence: CASSPSGRRTDTQYF.

V usage is TRBV3-1 (or the pseudogene TRBV3-2) and J usage is TRBJ2-1, with 12 bases identical to TRBD2. CDR1 and CDR2 (germline): LGHDT, YNNKEL (reference sequence). V gave up 3 bases and J gave up 0 bases; unmatched junction bases: 6. The CDR3 totals 18 residues. Here the CDR3 reads CASSHASGGDTSYNEQFF. The CDR3 coding sequence is TGTGCCAGCAGCCACGCTAGCGGGGGGGACACCTCCTACAATGAGCAGTTCTTC.

V gene TRBV7-9 combines with J gene TRBJ2-5, with 14 bases lining up with TRBD2. Germline CDR1 SEHNR, CDR2 FQNEAQ (reference sequence). With 4 bases clipped from V and 5 bases from J, the junction kept 15 bases outside the gene matches. CDR3 length equals 19 residues. The CDR3 DNA sequence: TGTGCCAGCAGCTCCTACAGCCGGACTAGCGGGAGGCGAGGGGAGACCCAGTACTTC. It codes for CASSSYSRTSGRRGETQYF.

The V gene is TRBV10-3, the J gene TRBJ2-2, with TRBD2 matching over 8 bases. Germline values: CDR1 ENHRY, CDR2 SYGVKD. The CDR3 has 15 amino acids. J gave up 4 bases and V 5 bases, and 6 bases lay outside the gene matches. Here the CDR3 reads CAISSPGGPTGELFF. The CDR3 region has the DNA TGTGCCATCAGTAGCCCGGGAGGGCCCACCGGGGAGCTGTTTTTT.

The rearrangement uses TRBV27 and TRBJ2-2, with TRBD1 matching 9 bases. The germline CDR1 and CDR2 sequences are MNHEY and SMNVEV (reference sequence). The CDR3 sequence is 15 residues long. J lost 6 bases, V lost 2 bases, and 4 bases had no gene match. The CDR3 loop reads CASSLMGQGAGELFF. The CDR3 region has the DNA TGTGCCAGCAGTTTAATGGGACAGGGTGCCGGGGAGCTGTTTTTT.

The V gene is TRBV6-5, the J gene TRBJ1-2, with D tentatively TRBD1 (5 bases). The CDR3 totals 12 residues. Trimming took 7 bases from V and 4 from J, leaving 10 bases between them. The germline V gene encodes CDR1 MNHEY and CDR2 SVGAGI. This chain's CDR3 is CASTLTAYGYTF. The CDR3 region has the DNA TGTGCCAGCACCCTGACAGCCTATGGCTACACCTTC.

This clone was observed once. This chain connects TRBV5-1 to TRBJ2-5, with 8 nucleotides matching TRBD1. Germline CDR1 SGHRS, CDR2 YFSETQ. V lost 3 bases, J lost 4 bases, and 5 bases stayed unmatched. CDR3 size: 14 residues. The CDR3 loop reads CASSSTGAGETQYF. CDR3 in DNA: TGCGCCAGCAGCTCGACAGGGGCCGGAGAGACCCAGTACTTC.

The chain is built from TRBV5-8 and TRBJ1-5, with a tentative D call TRBD1 (5 bases). V lost 3 bases to trimming and J lost 4 bases, with 14 bases between them. Looked up from germline, CDR1 is SGHTS and CDR2 is YDEGEE. This CDR3 comprises 15 residues. The CDR3: CASSSRGGGNQPQHF. The CDR3 region has the DNA TGTGCCAGCAGCTCTCGGGGGGGAGGTAATCAGCCCCAGCATTTT. Drawing the rest from reference TRBV5-8 and TRBJ1-5, the complete variable domain is EAGVTQSPTHLIKTRGQQATLRCSPISGHTSVYWYQQALGLGLQFLLWYDEGEERNRGNFPPRFSGRQFPNYSSELNVNALELEDSALYLCASSSRGGGNQPQHFGDGTRLSIL.

Here the CDR3 reads CASSQVRGDGQPQHF. In DNA, the CDR3 is TGCGCCAGCAGCCAAGTTCGCGGGGACGGGCAGCCCCAGCATTTT. The chain carries TRBV4-1 and TRBJ1-5; tentative D call: TRBD1 (5 bases). There are 15 residues in the CDR3. V was trimmed by 1 base and J by 7 bases, leaving 14 bases between them. In germline, CDR1 is MGHRA, CDR2 YSYEKL.

This chain uses TRBV7-9 with TRBJ2-5, with TRBD1 matching over 8 bases. CDR3 length: 15 amino acids. The germline gives CDR1 SEHNR, CDR2 FQNEAQ (reference sequence). The junction had 5 bases not matched to a gene; V was cut back by 3 bases and J by 2 bases. The CDR3 loop is CASSFQGQAQETQYF. The DNA for the CDR3 is TGTGCCAGCAGCTTTCAGGGACAGGCACAAGAGACCCAGTACTTC.

This rearrangement joins TRBV15 to TRBJ2-5; TRBD2 matches 8 bases. The CDR3 runs to 14 residues. The V gene end was trimmed by 4 bases and the J gene end by 5 bases; junction bases not matched to a gene: 6. Per germline, CDR1 LNHNV and CDR2 YYDKDF (reference sequence). DNA for the CDR3: TGTGCCACCAGCATCCGCGGGGGGAGTGAGACCCAGTACTTC. This codes for CATSIRGGSETQYF.

The chain recombines TRBV3-1 (or the pseudogene TRBV3-2) with TRBJ1-2; 7 nucleotides align to TRBD1. There are 16 residues in the CDR3. After removal of 2 bases from V and 1 base from J, the junction contained 7 bases not matched to a gene. Germline V gene sequence: CDR1 LGHDT, CDR2 YNNKEL (reference sequence). The CDR3 reads CASSQSPGQLNYGYTF. The CDR3 nucleotides are TGTGCCAGCAGCCAAAGCCCGGGACAGCTTAACTATGGCTACACCTTC.

The V gene is TRBV19, the J gene TRBJ2-5; 8 bases map to TRBD1. The V and J ends lost 8 bases and 2 bases, in that order; junction bases with no gene match: 7. Germline V CDR1 and CDR2: LNHDA, SQIVND (reference sequence). This CDR3 is built from 14 residues. The CDR3 DNA sequence: TGTGCCAGTGCTACGACAGGGGTTCAAGAGACCCAGTACTTC. This codes for CASATTGVQETQYF.

The chain recombines TRBV30 with TRBJ1-3; 7 bases fit TRBD1. Germline CDR1 reads GTSNPN; CDR2 reads SVGIG (reference sequence). V shed 0 bases, J shed 1 base, and the junction held 18 bases outside the gene matches. There are 20 residues in the CDR3. CDR3 sequence (DNA): TGTGCCTGGAGTGTACGACAGGGTAGTAGGGTTGGGTTGTCTGGAAACACCATATATTTT. The encoded protein is CAWSVRQGSRVGLSGNTIYF. Supplemented by reference TRBV30 and TRBJ1-3, the full variable domain reads SQTIHQWPATLVQPVGSPLSLECTVEGTSNPNLYWYRQAAGRGLQLLFYSVGIGQISSEVPQNLSASRPQDRQFILSSKKLLLSDSGFYLCAWSVRQGSRVGLSGNTIYFGEGSWLTVV.